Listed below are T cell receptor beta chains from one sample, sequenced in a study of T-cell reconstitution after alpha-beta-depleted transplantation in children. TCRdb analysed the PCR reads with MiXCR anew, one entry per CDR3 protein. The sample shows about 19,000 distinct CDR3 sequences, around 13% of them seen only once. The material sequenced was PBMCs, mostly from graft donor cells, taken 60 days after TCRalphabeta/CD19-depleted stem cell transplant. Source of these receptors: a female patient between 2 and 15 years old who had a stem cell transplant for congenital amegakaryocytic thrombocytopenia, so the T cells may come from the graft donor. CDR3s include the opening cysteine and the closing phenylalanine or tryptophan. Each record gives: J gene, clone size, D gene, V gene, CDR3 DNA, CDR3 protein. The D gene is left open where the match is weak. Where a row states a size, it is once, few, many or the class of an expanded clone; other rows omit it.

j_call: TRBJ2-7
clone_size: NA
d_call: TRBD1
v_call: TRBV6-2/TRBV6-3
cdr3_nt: TGTGCCAGCAGTCCCTGGCTTCACAGGGGTTCGTACCTCTACGAGCAGTACTTC
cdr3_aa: CASSPWLHRGSYLYEQYF

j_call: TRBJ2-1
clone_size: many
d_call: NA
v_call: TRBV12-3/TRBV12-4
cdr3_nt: TGTGCCAGCAGATCGGAACCCTACAATGAGCAGTTCTTC
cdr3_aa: CASRSEPYNEQFF

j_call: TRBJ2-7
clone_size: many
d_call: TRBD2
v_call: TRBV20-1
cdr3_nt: TGCAGTGCCGACAGTAGCGGGAGCTACGAGCAGTACTTC
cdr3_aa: CSADSSGSYEQYF

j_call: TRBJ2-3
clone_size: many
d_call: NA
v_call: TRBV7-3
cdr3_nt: TGTGCCAGCAGCTTAAATAGTCAGGGAACAGATACGCAGTATTTT
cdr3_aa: CASSLNSQGTDTQYF

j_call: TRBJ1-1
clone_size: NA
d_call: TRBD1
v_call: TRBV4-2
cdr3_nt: TGTGCCAGCAGCCAAGAGGCCGGGACAGGGGGGACAGCTTTCTTT
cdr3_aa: CASSQEAGTGGTAFF

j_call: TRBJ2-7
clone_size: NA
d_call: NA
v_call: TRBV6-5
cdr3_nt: TGTGCCAGCAGTTACCGGCCGAGCTCCTACGAGCAGTACTTC
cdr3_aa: CASSYRPSSYEQYF

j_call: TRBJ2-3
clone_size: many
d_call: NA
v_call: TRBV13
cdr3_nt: TGTGCCAGCAGCTACCGCACAGATACGCAGTATTTT
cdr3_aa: CASSYRTDTQYF

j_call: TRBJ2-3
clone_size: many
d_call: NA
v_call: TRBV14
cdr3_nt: TGTGCCAGCAGCCAACTTTCAGCGGCGGATACGCAGTATTTT
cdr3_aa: CASSQLSAADTQYF

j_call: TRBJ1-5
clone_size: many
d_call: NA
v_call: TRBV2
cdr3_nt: TGTGCCAGCAGTGAAGGCACCTCGACGCAGCCCCAGCATTTT
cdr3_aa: CASSEGTSTQPQHF

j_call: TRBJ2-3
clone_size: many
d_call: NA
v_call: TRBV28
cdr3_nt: TGTGCCAGCGTCCGGGGGAGGACAGATACGCAGTATTTT
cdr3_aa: CASVRGRTDTQYF

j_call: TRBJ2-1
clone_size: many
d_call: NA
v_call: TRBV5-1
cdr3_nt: TGCGCCAGCAGCTTGGTGAGCGACTCCTACAATGAGCAGTTCTTC
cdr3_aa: CASSLVSDSYNEQFF

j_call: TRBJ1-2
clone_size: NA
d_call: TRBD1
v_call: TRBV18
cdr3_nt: TGTGCCAGCTCACCGGGACAGGATTTCTATGGCTACACCTTC
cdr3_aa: CASSPGQDFYGYTF

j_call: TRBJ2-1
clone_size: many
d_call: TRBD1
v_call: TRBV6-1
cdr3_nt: TGTGCCAGCAAGCCCGGGACAGGATCTTACAATGAGCAGTTCTTC
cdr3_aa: CASKPGTGSYNEQFF

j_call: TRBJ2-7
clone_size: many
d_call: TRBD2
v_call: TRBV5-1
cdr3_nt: TGCGCCAGCAGCTTAGCGGGAGCCCCCTACGAGCAGTACTTC
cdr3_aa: CASSLAGAPYEQYF

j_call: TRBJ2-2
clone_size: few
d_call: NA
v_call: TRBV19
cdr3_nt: TGTGCCAGTAAAGTCAGGGGCGACACCGGGGAGCTGTTTTTT
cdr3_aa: CASKVRGDTGELFF

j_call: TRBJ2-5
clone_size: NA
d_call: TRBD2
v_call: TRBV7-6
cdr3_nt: TGTGCCAGCAGCTCCCCATGGCGGACTAGCCAAGAGACCCAGTACTTC
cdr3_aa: CASSSPWRTSQETQYF

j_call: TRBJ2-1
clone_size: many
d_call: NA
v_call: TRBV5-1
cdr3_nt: TGCGCCAGCAGCTTGGAATTCTGGGCCCCTAGGCATGAGCAGTTCTTC
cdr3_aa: CASSLEFWAPRHEQFF

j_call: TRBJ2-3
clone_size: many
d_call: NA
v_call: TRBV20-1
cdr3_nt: TGCAGTGCTAGTTTCGACTTCACAGATACGCAGTATTTT
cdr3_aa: CSASFDFTDTQYF

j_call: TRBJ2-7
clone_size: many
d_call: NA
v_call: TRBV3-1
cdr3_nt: TGTGCCAGCAGCCAAGAACACAGGAGAGGTGGGGAGCAGTACTTC
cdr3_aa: CASSQEHRRGGEQYF

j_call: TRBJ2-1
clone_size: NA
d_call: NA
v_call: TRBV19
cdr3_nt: TGTGCCAGTAGTATGTGGACGGAAAACAATGAGCAGTTCTTC
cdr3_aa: CASSMWTENNEQFF

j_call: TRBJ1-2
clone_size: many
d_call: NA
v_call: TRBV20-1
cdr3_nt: TGCAGTGCGATAAAACGGGAAAACTATGGCTACACCTTC
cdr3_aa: CSAIKRENYGYTF

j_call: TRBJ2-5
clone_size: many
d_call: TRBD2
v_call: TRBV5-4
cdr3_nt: TGTGCCAGCAGCGACCGGACTAGCGGAGGGACCCAGTACTTC
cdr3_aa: CASSDRTSGGTQYF

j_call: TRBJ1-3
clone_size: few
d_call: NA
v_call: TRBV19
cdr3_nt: TGTGCCAGTAGTAACAGCGCGGCTGGGGACACCATATATTTT
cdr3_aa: CASSNSAAGDTIYF

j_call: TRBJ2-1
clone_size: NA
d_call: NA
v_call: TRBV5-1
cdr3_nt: TGCGCCAGCAGCAGGGACACAGAAACTGCACATGAGCAGTTCTTC
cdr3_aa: CASSRDTETAHEQFF

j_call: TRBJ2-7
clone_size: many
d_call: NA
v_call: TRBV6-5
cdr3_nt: TGTGCCAGCAGTTACCAACTGCCCCGGGACTACGAGCAGTACTTC
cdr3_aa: CASSYQLPRDYEQYF

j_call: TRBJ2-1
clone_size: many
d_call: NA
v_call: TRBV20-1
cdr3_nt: TGCAGTGCTAGAGACACCTGGGGAGCGCTCGACAATGAGCAGTTCTTC
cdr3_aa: CSARDTWGALDNEQFF

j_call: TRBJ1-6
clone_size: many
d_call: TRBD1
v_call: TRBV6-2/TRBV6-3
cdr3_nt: TGTGCCAGCAGTTACTCGATCCCGACAGGGGGCCGGGCGGGGAATTCACCCCTCCACTTT
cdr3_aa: CASSYSIPTGGRAGNSPLHF

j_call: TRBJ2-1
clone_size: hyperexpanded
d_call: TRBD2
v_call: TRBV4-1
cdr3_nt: TGCGCCAGCAGCCGACAAGAACTAGCGGGAGAAGGGCACAATGAGCAGTTCTTC
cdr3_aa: CASSRQELAGEGHNEQFF

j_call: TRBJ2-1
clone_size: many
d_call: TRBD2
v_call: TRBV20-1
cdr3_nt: TGCAGTGCTAGAGATTTTCGGTCGCTAGCGGGATTCAATGAGCAGTTCTTC
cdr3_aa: CSARDFRSLAGFNEQFF

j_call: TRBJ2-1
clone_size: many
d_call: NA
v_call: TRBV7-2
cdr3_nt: TGTGCCAGCAGCTTAGACCTAGTGTCTAGGTCGCCCCAGTTCTTC
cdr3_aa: CASSLDLVSRSPQFF

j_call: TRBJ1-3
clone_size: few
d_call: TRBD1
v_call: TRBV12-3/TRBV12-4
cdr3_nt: TGTGCCAGCAGTTCCGTCGACAGGGGAAAAATATATTTT
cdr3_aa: CASSSVDRGKIYF

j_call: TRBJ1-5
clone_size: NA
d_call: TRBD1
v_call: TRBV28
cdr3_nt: TGTGCCAGCAGTCCCGGGACAGGGGGCCGACAGCCCCAGCATTTT
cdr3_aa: CASSPGTGGRQPQHF

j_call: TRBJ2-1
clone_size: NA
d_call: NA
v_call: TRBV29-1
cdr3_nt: TGCAGCGTTCGAGGGCGGGATGAGCAGTTCTTC
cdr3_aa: CSVRGRDEQFF

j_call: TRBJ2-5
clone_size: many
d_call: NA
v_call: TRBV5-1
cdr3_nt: TGCGCCAGCAGCTTCTTTCAGGGGACCCTCCAAGAGACCCAGTACTTC
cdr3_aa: CASSFFQGTLQETQYF

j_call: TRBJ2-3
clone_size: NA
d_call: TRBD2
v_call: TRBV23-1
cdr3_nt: TGCGCCAGCAGTCCCGCGGGAGGCCTAATATGCACAGATACGCAGTATTTT
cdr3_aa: CASSPAGGLICTDTQYF

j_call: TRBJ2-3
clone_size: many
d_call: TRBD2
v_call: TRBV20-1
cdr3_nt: TGCAGTGCTAGAGATCGGCTAGCGGGAGGGCCGGATACGCAGTATTTT
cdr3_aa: CSARDRLAGGPDTQYF

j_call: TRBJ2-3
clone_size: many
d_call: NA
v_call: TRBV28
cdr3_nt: TGTGCCAGCAGTACACCAGGGGTATTAAACACAGATACGCAGTATTTT
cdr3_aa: CASSTPGVLNTDTQYF

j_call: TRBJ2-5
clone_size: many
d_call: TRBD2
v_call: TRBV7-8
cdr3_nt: TGTGCCAGCAGCTGGACTAGCGGGAGTCACCGAGAGACCCAGTACTTC
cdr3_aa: CASSWTSGSHRETQYF

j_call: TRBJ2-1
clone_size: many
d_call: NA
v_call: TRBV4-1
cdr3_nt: TGCGCCAGCAGCCAAGGACTAGCCGGGGGGCGGAATGAGCAGTTCTTC
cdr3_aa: CASSQGLAGGRNEQFF

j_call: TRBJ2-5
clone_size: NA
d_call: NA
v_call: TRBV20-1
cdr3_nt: TGCAGTGCTAGTTTGGACAGCTGGACGCAAGAGACCCAGTACTTC
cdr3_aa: CSASLDSWTQETQYF

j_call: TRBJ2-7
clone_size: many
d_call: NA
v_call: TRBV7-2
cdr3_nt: TGTGCCAGCAGCAGACCCTGGGACGAGCAGTACTTC
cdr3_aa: CASSRPWDEQYF

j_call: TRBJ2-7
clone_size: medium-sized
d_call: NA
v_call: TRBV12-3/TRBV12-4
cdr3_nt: TGTGCCAGCAGGGCAGGCCCCTACGAGCAGTACTTC
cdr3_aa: CASRAGPYEQYF

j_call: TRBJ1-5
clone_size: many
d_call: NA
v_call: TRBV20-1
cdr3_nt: TGCAGTGCTAGGGAGGGGAGGCAGCCCCAGCATTTT
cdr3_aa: CSAREGRQPQHF

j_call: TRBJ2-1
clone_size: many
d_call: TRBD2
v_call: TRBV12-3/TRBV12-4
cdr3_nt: TGTGCCAGCAGTTTAGATAAATGGACTAGTCCACAAGGCAATGAGCAGTTCTTC
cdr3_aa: CASSLDKWTSPQGNEQFF

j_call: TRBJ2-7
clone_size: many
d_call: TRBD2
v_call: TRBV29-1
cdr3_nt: TGCAGCGTTGAAGTCACCGCCCGGGGACTAGCGGGCCTCTACGAGCAGTACTTC
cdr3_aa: CSVEVTARGLAGLYEQYF